The 7 T cell receptor beta chains presented below share a single source sample, sequenced in a study of shared clonotypes between healthy human individuals. Generated by immunoSEQ multiplex PCR, the TCRdb table keeps only in-frame clones and is missing some. The sample holds about 500,000 clones, approximately 80% seen once. What was sequenced was PBMCs. The receptors originated from a woman between 35 and 50 years old in good health. Some clones in this sample may be carry-over from other donors' samples.

The chain links TRBV7-8 to TRBJ2-6; tentatively, D is TRBD1 (5 bases). V dropped 6 bases and J dropped 2 bases, with 14 bases sitting between them. CDR1 is SGHVS, CDR2 FQNEAQ, per germline. This CDR3 contains 16 residues. CDR3 amino acids: CASSYQGRAGANVLTF. DNA of the CDR3: TGTGCCAGCAGTTACCAGGGAAGGGCTGGGGCCAACGTCCTGACTTTC.

The chain joins TRBV23-1 to TRBJ1-4, with D maybe TRBD1 (6 bases). TRBV23-1 is reported as an ORF; its role is uncertain. V lost 3 bases and J lost 5, with 10 bases in between. This CDR3 region has 14 residues. The CDR3 region is CASSHGTRNEKLFF. As DNA, the CDR3 is TGCGCCAGCAGTCACGGGACACGGAATGAAAAACTGTTTTTT.

The chain employs TRBV5-1 and TRBJ2-5; D possibly matches TRBD1 or TRBD2 (6 bases each). Looked up from germline, CDR1 is SGHRS and CDR2 is YFSETQ. The CDR3 loop spans 14 amino acids. V lost 0 bases and J lost 5, with 11 bases in between. The CDR3: CASSLGQAGETQYF. The CDR3 DNA reads TGCGCCAGCAGCTTGGGACAGGCGGGGGAGACCCAGTACTTC.

V gene TRBV6-6 combines with J gene TRBJ2-5; D gene ambiguous. The CDR3 is 15 residues long. Trimming removed 0 bases from V and 13 bases from J, with 21 bases in between. CDR1 and CDR2 (germline): MNHNY, SVGAGI (reference sequence). CDR3 protein: CASSYSMDSPENLYF. CDR3 in DNA: TGTGCCAGCAGTTACTCGATGGATTCTCCCGAAAACTTGTACTTC.

The gene calls are TRBV7-8 and TRBJ1-3, with 9 bases lining up with TRBD1. The CDR3 has 17 residues. In germline, CDR1 is SGHVS, CDR2 FQNEAQ. V trimming: 1 base; J trimming: 3 bases; junction bases outside the gene matches: 7. CDR3 region: CASSLESQGAGGNTIYF. Here the CDR3 DNA reads TGTGCCAGCAGCTTAGAGTCACAGGGGGCAGGTGGAAACACCATATATTTT.

This chain connects TRBV27 to TRBJ1-1; D not resolved. The CDR3 runs to 14 residues. The germline V gene encodes CDR1 MNHEY and CDR2 SMNVEV (reference sequence). Between the trimmed V and J ends, which lost 3 bases and 2 bases, there was a span of 10 bases. The chain's CDR3 is CASSFGQANTEAFF. The CDR3 bases are TGTGCCAGCAGTTTCGGGCAGGCTAACACTGAAGCTTTCTTT.

The chain employs TRBV5-5 and TRBJ2-7; D ambiguous. The germline V gene has CDR1 SGHKS and CDR2 YYEKEE (reference sequence). The CDR3 runs 12 residues. Trimming left V 3 bases short and J 11 bases short, with 15 bases between. The CDR3 spells CASSWALKVEYF. DNA of the CDR3: TGTGCCAGCAGCTGGGCCCTCAAGGTTGAGTACTTC.